There are a few counts of the clone carrying this T cell receptor (beta chain). Using immunoSEQ multiplex PCR, the repertoire was profiled, and TCRdb retains in-frame clones only, with some absent. The repertoire holds 100,000 to 150,000 clones, with roughly 69% as singletons. The data belong to a study of blood T cell repertoires in COVID-19. This TCR was sampled from a woman in her sixties or seventies with acute or convalescent COVID-19. Sequencing was done on a sample of peripheral blood.

The CDR3 loop is CASSLRGKLDIQYF. The CDR3 DNA follows: TGTGCCAGCAGCTTAAGGGGGAAATTGGACATTCAGTACTTC. The chain combines TRBV5-5 with TRBJ2-4; TRBD1 is a possible D gene (6 bases). The germline V gene encodes CDR1 SGHKS and CDR2 YYEKEE (reference sequence). The length of the CDR3 is 14 residues. V was trimmed by 2 bases and J by 8 bases, leaving 14 bases between them.